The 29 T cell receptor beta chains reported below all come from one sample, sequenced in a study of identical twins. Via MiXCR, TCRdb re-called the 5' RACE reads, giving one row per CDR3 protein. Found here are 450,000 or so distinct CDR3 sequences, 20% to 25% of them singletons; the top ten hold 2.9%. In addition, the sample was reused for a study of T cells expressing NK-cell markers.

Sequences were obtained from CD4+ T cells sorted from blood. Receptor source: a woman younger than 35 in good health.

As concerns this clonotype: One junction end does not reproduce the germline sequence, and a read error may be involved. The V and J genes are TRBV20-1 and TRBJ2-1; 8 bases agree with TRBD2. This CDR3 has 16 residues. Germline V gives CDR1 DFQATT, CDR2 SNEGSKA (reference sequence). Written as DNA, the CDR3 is TGCAGTGCTGGAGACCCTCTGAACGGGGGGGCCGATGAGCAGTTCTTC. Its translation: CSAGDPLNGGADEQFF.

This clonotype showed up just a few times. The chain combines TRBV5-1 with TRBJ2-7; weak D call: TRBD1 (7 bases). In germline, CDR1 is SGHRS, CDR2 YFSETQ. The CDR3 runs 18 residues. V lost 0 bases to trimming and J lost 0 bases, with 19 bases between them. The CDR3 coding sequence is TGCGCCAGCAGCTTGGCTACGCGGTCAGGGGGGATCTCCTACGAGCAGTACTTC. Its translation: CASSLATRSGGISYEQYF.

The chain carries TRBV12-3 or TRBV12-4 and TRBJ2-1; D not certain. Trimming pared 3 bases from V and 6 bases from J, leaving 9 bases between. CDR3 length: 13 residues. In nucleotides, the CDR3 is TGTGCCAGCAGTTTTTACAGCCCCAATGAGCAGTTCTTC. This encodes CASSFYSPNEQFF.

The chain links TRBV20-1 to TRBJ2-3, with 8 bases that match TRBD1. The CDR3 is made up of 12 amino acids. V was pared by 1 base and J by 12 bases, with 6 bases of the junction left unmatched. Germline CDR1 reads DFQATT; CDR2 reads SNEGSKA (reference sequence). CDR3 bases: TGCAGTGCTAGAGTTGGACAGGGTCCACAGTATTTT. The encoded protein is CSARVGQGPQYF.

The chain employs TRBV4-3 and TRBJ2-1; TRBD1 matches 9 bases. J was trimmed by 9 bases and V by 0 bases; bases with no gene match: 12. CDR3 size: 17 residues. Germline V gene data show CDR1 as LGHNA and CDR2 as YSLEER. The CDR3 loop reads CASSQEPLGQGLGEQFF. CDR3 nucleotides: TGCGCCAGCAGCCAAGAGCCCCTGGGACAGGGTCTCGGTGAGCAGTTCTTC.

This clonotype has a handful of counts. In DNA, the CDR3 is TGTGCCATCACCCCTAGCGGGTCTCTGGGGGGCGAGCAGTACTTC. The encoded protein is CAITPSGSLGGEQYF. The gene calls are TRBV10-3 and TRBJ2-7, with 8 bases aligning to TRBD2. CDR1 is ENHRY, CDR2 SYGVKD, per germline. V gave up 7 bases and J gave up 6 bases; unmatched junction bases: 14. This CDR3 is built from 15 residues.

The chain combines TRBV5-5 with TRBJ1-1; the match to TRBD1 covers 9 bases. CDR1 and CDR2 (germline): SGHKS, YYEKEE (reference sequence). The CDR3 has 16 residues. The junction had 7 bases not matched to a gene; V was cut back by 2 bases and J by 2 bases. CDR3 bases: TGTGCCAGCAGCTTAATCCCGGGACAGGGAAACACTGAAGCTTTCTTT. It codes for CASSLIPGQGNTEAFF. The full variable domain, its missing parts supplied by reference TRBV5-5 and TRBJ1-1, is DAGVTQSPTHLIKTRGQQVTLRCSPISGHKSVSWYQQVLGQGPQFIFQYYEKEERGRGNFPDRFSARQFPNYSSELNVNALLLGDSALYLCASSLIPGQGNTEAFFGQGTRLTVV.

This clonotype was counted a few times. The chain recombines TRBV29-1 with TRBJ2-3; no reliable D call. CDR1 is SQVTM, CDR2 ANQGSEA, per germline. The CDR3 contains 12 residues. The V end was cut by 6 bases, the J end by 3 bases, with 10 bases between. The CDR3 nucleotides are TGCAGCGTGACTTCCGGGACAGATACGCAGTATTTT. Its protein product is CSVTSGTDTQYF.

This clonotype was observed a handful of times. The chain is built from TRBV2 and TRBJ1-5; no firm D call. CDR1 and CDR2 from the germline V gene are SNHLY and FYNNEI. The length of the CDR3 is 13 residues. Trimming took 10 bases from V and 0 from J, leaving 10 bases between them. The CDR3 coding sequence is TGTGCCACTGGAGACGGTAGCAATCAGCCCCAGCATTTT. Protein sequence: CATGDGSNQPQHF.

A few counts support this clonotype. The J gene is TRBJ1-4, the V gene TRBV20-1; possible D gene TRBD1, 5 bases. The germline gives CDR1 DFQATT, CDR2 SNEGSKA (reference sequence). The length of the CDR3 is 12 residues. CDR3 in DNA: TGCAGGGGGGGTTCGGGAGATGAAAAACTGTTTTTT. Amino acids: CRGGSGDEKLFF.

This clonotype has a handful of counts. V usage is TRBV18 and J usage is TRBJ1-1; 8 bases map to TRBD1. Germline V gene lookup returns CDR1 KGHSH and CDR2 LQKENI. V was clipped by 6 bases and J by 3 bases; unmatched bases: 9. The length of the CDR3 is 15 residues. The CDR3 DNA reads TGTGCCAGCTCCTCGACCCCGGACAGGGACACTGAAGCTTTCTTT. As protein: CASSSTPDRDTEAFF.

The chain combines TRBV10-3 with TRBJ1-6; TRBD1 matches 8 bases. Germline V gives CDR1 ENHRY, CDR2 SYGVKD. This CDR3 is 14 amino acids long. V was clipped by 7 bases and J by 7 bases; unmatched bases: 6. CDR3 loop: CAITSGQGNSPLHF. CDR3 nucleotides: TGTGCCATCACCTCCGGACAGGGAAATTCACCCCTCCACTTT.

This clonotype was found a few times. The CDR3 DNA follows: TGCAGTGCTAGGGAAATCGGCAGACGTTACGGAGAGACCCAGTACTTC. Protein: CSAREIGRRYGETQYF. The gene calls are TRBV20-1 and TRBJ2-5; D ambiguous. Germline V gene lookup returns CDR1 DFQATT and CDR2 SNEGSKA (reference sequence). With 3 bases removed from V and 4 bases from J, the gap between germline ends came to 21 bases. The CDR3 loop spans 16 amino acids.

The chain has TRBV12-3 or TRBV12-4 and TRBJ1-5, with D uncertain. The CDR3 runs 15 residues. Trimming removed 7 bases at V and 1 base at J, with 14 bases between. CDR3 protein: CASTPGRGSNQPQHF. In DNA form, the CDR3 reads TGTGCCAGCACCCCGGGGAGAGGAAGCAATCAGCCCCAGCATTTT.

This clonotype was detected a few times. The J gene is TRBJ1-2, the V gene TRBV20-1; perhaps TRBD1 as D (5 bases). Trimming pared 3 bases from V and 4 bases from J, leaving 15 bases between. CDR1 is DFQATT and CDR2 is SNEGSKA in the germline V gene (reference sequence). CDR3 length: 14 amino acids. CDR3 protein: CSASSGSIGYGYTF. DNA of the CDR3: TGCAGTGCTAGTTCAGGGTCCATCGGCTATGGCTACACCTTC.

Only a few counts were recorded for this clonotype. This CDR3 reads CSARETGTGERGGYTF. CDR3 nucleotides: TGCAGTGCTAGAGAAACTGGGACAGGGGAGAGGGGAGGCTACACCTTC. The chain has TRBV20-1 and TRBJ1-2; 10 nucleotides agree with TRBD1. The junction had 12 bases not matched to a gene; V was cut back by 0 bases and J by 8 bases. The germline V gene encodes CDR1 DFQATT and CDR2 SNEGSKA (reference sequence). This CDR3 has 16 residues.

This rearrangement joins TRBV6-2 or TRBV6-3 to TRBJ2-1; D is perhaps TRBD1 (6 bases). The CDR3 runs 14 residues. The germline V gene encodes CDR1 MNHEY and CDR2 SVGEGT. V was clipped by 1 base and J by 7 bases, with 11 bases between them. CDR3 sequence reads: CASSYYRARNEQFF. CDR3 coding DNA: TGTGCCAGCAGTTACTACAGGGCGCGGAATGAGCAGTTCTTC.

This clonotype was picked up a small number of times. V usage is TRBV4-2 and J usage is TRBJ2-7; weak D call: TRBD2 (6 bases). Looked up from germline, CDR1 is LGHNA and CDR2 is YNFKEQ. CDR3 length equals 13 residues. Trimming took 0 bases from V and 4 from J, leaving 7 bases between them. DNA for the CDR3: TGTGCCAGCAGCCAAGATCGGGAGTACGAGCAGTACTTC. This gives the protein CASSQDREYEQYF.

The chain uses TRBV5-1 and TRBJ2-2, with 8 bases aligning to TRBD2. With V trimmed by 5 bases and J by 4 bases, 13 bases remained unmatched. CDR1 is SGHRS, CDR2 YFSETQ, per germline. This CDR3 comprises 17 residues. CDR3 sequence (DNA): TGCGCCAGCAGTATGGGGTCCGGGGGGGCCTCCACCGGGGAGCTGTTTTTT. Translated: CASSMGSGGASTGELFF.

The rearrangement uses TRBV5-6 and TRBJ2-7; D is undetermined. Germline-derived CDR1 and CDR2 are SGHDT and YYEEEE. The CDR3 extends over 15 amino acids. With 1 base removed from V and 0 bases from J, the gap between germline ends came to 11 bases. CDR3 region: CASSLPARSSYEQYF. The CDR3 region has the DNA TGTGCCAGCAGCTTGCCAGCCAGAAGCTCCTACGAGCAGTACTTC. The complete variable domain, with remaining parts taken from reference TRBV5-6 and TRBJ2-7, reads DAGVTQSPTHLIKTRGQQVTLRCSPKSGHDTVSWYQQALGQGPQFIFQYYEEEERQRGNFPDRFSGHQFPNYSSELNVNALLLGDSALYLCASSLPARSSYEQYFGPGTRLTVT.

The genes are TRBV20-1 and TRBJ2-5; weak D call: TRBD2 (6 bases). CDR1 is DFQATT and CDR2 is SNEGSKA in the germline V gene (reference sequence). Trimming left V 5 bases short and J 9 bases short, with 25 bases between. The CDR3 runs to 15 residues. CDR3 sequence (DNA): TGCAGTGCTCGGTCCCCGCCGGACCACGGGGAGGCCCAGTACTTC. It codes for CSARSPPDHGEAQYF.

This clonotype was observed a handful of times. CDR3 residues: CASSPGRGLGGNEQFF. The DNA for the CDR3 is TGTGCCAGCTCACCCGGGCGGGGGCTAGGAGGCAATGAGCAGTTCTTC. The chain carries TRBV18 and TRBJ2-1, with D maybe TRBD2 (7 bases). Germline loops: CDR1 KGHSH, CDR2 LQKENI. The CDR3 length is 16 residues. V lost 3 bases to trimming and J lost 6 bases, with 18 bases between them.

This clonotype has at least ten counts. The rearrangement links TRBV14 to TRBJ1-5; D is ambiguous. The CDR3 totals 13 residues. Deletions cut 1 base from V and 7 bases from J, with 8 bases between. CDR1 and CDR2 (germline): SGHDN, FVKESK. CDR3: CASSQGEGQPQHF. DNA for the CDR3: TGTGCCAGCAGCCAAGGGGAAGGACAGCCCCAGCATTTT. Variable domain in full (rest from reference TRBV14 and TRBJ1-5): EAGVTQFPSHSVIEKGQTVTLRCDPISGHDNLYWYRRVMGKEIKFLLHFVKESKQDESGMPNNRFLAERTGGTYSTLKVQPAELEDSGVYFCASSQGEGQPQHFGDGTRLSIL.

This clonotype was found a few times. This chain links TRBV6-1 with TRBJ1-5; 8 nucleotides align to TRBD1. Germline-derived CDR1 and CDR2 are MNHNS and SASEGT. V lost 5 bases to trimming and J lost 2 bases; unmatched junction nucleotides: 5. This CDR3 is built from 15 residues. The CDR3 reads CASSPAGQGNQPQHF. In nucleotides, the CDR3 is TGTGCCAGCAGTCCGGCGGGACAGGGCAATCAGCCCCAGCATTTT.

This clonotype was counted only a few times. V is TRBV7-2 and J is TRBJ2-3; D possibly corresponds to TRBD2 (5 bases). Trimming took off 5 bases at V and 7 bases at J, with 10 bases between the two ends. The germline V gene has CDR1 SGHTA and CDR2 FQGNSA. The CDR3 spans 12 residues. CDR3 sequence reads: CASSATGYTQYF. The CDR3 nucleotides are TGTGCCAGCAGCGCAACGGGGTATACGCAGTATTTT.

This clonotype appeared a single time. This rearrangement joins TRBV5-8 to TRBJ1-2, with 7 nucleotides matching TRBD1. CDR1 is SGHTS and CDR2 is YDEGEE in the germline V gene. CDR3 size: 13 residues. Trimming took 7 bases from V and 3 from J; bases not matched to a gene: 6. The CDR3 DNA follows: TGTGCCAGCCAGAAGGGACAGTACTATGGCTACACCTTC. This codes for CASQKGQYYGYTF. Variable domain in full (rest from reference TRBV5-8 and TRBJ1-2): EAGVTQSPTHLIKTRGQQATLRCSPISGHTSVYWYQQALGLGLQFLLWYDEGEERNRGNFPPRFSGRQFPNYSSELNVNALELEDSALYLCASQKGQYYGYTFGSGTRLTVV.

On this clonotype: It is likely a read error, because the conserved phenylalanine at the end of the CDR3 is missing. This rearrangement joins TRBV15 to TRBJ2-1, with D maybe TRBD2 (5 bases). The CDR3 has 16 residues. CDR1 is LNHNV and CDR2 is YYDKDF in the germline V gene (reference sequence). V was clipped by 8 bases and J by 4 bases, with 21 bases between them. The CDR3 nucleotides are TGTGCCACCCCCGGGGAAAACCCAACTATGTACAATGAGCAGTTCTAC. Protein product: CATPGENPTMYNEQFY.

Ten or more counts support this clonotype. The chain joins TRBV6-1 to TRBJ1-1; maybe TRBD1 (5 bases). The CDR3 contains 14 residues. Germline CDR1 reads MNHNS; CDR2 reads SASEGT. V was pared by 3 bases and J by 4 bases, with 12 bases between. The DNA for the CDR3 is TGTGCCAGCAGTGACCACCTGGGGGGCACTGAAGCTTTCTTT. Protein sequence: CASSDHLGGTEAFF.

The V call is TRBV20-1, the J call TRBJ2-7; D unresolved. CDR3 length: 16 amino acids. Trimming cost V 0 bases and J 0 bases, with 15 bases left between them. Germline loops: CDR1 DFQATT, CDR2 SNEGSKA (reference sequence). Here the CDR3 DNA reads TGCAGTGCTAGAGAGGAAGGGTGGCGGCCCTCCTACGAGCAGTACTTC. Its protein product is CSAREEGWRPSYEQYF.